Described below is a single TCR beta chain sequence and its context. Using immunoSEQ multiplex PCR, the repertoire was profiled, and TCRdb retains in-frame clones only, with some absent. The sample has approximately 190,000 clones; roughly 90% are singletons. The data originate from a study of blood T cell repertoires in COVID-19. Germline loops: CDR1 MDHEN, CDR2 SYDVKM. Trimming cost V 10 bases and J 5 bases, with 12 bases left between them. The CDR3 is made up of 12 amino acids. Source material: peripheral blood. The rearrangement joins TRBV28 to TRBJ2-1; perhaps TRBD2 as D (7 bases). The sequence came from a woman aged 40 to 50 who had recovered from COVID-19. CDR3 coding DNA: TGTGCCACCCTGGGGGGGCACAATGAGCAGTTCTTC. This encodes CATLGGHNEQFF.